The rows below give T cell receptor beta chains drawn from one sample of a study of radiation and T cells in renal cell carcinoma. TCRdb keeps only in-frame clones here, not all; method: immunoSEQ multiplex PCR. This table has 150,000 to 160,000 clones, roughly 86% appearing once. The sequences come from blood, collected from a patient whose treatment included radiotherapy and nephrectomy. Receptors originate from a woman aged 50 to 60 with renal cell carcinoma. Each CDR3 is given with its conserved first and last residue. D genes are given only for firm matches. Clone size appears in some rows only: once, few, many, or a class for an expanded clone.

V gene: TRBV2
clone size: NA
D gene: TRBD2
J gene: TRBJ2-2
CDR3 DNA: TGTGCCAGCAGCCCGTTTCGGGGGGGAGGCACCGGGGAGCTGTTTTTT
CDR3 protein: CASSPFRGGGTGELFF

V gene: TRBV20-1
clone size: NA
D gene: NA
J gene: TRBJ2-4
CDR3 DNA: TGCAGTGCCAGTCGCAACATTCAGTACTTC
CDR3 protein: CSASRNIQYF

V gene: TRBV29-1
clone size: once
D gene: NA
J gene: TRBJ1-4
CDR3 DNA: TGCAGCGTTGACCAGGGCTTTAATGAAAAACTGTTTTTT
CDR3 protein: CSVDQGFNEKLFF

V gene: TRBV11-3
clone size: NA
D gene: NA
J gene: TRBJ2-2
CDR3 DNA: TGTGCCAGCAGCCCCGGGGCCGGGGAGCTGTTTTTT
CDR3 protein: CASSPGAGELFF

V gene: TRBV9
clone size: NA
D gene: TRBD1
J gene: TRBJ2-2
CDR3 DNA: TGTGCCAGCAGCGTAGGCGGGACAGGGCTCACCGGGGAGCTGTTTTTT
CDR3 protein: CASSVGGTGLTGELFF

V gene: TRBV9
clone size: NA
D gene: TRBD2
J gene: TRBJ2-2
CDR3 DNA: TGTGCCAGCAGCGTAGCCGGTAGCGGGGGGGTCTCCGGGGAGCTGTTTTTT
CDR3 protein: CASSVAGSGGVSGELFF

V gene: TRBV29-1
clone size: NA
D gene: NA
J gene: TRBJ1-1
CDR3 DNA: TGCAGCGTTTTCACCACTGAAGCTTTCTTT
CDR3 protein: CSVFTTEAFF

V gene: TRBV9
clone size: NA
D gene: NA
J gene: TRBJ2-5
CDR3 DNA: TGTGCCAGCAGCGTAGGGGGTCTACAATCGCAGACCCAGTACTTC
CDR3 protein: CASSVGGLQSQTQYF

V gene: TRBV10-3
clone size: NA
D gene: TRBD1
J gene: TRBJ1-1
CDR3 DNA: TGTGCCATCAGTACAGGGGTTGACACTGAAGCTTTCTTT
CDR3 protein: CAISTGVDTEAFF

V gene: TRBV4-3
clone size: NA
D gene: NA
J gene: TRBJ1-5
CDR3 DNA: TGCGCCAGCAGCCAAGACCGCGACCTAAATAGCAATCAGCCCCAGCATTTT
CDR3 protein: CASSQDRDLNSNQPQHF

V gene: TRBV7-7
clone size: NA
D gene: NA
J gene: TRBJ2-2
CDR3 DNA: TGTGCTAGCAGCTTACGACTCCGAGATACCGGGGAGCTGTTTTTT
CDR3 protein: CASSLRLRDTGELFF

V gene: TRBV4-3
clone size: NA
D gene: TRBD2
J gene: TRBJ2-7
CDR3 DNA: TGCGCCAGCAGCCATGCCGGGACTAGCGGGGGGAAGACCTACGAGCAGTACTTC
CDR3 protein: CASSHAGTSGGKTYEQYF

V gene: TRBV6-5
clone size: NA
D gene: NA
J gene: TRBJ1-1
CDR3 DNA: TGTGCCAGCAGTTTAAACAGGGTCTTGGGCACTGAAGCTTTCTTT
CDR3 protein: CASSLNRVLGTEAFF

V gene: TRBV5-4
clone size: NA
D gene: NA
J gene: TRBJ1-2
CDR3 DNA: TGTGCCAGCAGCTTGGACAGTGCGGCTGGCTACACCTTC
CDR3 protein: CASSLDSAAGYTF

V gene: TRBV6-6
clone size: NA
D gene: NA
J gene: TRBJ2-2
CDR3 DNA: TGTGCCAGCACCTCAAGCACCGGGGAGCTGTTTTTT
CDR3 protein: CASTSSTGELFF

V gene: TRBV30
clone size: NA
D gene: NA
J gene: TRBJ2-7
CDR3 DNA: TGTGCCTGGAGTTCAGGGTTGGGGGTCAGCGACGGGCAGTACTTC
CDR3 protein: CAWSSGLGVSDGQYF

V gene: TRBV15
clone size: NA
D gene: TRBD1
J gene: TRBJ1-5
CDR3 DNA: TGTGCCACCAGCAGAGATATAGACAGGGCTAATCAGCCCCAGCATTTT
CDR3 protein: CATSRDIDRANQPQHF

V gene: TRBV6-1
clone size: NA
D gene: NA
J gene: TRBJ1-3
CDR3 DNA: TGTGCCAGCAGTGGACAGGTCCCTGGCTCTGGAAACACCATATATTTT
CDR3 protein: CASSGQVPGSGNTIYF

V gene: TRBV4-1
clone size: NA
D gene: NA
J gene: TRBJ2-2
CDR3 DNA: TGCGCCAGCACCACTTTTGAGGGTTCCGGGGAGCTGTTTTTT
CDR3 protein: CASTTFEGSGELFF

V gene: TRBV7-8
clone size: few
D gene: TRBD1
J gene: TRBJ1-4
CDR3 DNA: TGTGCCAGCAGCTACCGGGACAGGGGCCCAAATGAAAAACTGTTTTTT
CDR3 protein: CASSYRDRGPNEKLFF

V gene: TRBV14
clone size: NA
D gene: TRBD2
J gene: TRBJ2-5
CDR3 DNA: TGTGCCAGCAGCCTTAGCGGGGGGCCGATGGTCCAGTACTTC
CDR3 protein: CASSLSGGPMVQYF

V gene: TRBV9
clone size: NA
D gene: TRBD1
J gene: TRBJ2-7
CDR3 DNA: TGTGCCAGCAGCGGCGGACAGGGCCCCTACGAGCAGTACTTC
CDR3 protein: CASSGGQGPYEQYF

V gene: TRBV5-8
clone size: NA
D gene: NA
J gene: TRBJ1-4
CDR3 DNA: TGTGCCAGCAGCCTGAACAGAATTAGAAATGAAAAACTGTTTTTT
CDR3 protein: CASSLNRIRNEKLFF

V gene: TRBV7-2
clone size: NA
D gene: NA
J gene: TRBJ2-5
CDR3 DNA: TGTGCCAGCAGCTTAGCGCGGATTCTAGCTGGGGAGACCCAGTACTTC
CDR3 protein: CASSLARILAGETQYF

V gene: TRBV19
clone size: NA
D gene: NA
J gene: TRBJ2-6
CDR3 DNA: TGTGCCAGTAGTCCTCGTTACACAGGGCCTGGGGCCAACGTCCTGACTTTC
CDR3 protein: CASSPRYTGPGANVLTF

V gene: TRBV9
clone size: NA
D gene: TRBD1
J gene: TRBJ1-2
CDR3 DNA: TGTGCCAGCAGCGTAGGCCCAGGGGGGGGATATGGCTACACCTTC
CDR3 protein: CASSVGPGGGYGYTF

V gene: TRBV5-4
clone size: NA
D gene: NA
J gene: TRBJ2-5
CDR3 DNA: TGTGCCAGCAGCTTGGATCTCGGAGGGACCCAGTACTTC
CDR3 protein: CASSLDLGGTQYF

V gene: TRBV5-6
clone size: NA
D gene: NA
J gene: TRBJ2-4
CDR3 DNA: TGTGCCAGCAGCTATTACGGACAAACCATTCAGTACTTC
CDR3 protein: CASSYYGQTIQYF

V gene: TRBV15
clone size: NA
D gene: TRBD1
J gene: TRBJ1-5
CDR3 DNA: TGTGCCACCAGCAGAGCTAGACAGGGTCGAAGCAATCAGCCCCAGCATTTT
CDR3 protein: CATSRARQGRSNQPQHF

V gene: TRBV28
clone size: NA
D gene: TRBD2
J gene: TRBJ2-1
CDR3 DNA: TGTGCCAGCAACCAACTAGCGGGGGGGCCCGGTGAGCAGTTCTTC
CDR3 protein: CASNQLAGGPGEQFF

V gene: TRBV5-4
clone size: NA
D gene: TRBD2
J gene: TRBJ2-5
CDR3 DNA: TGTGCCAGCAGCTTGACTAGCGGGGGGGCGGAGACCCAGTACTTC
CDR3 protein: CASSLTSGGAETQYF